The present entry profiles one T cell receptor beta chain with its context. This sample stems from a study of blood T cell repertoires in COVID-19. Study-wide context: PBMCs, B-cell-depleted T cells, or T cells provided the cDNA or gDNA that made up the material.

The data were produced by immunoSEQ multiplex PCR, yet TCRdb's version contains in-frame clones alone and is incomplete. This table holds just over 250,000 clones, over 70% found once. Germline V lookup: CDR1 LNHDA, CDR2 SQIVND (reference sequence). The V end was cut by 7 bases, the J end by 2 bases, with 15 bases between. The CDR3 covers 15 residues. Input material: peripheral blood. This sequence originates from a woman in her seventies with COVID-19, enrolled during active disease. V and J are TRBV19 and TRBJ1-5; perhaps TRBD1 as D (5 bases). CDR3 sequence: CASNPDWGGNQPQHF. CDR3 nucleotide sequence: TGTGCCAGTAATCCAGACTGGGGGGGCAATCAGCCCCAGCATTTT.